These 12 T cell receptor beta chains originate from one sample sequenced in a study of CXCR3-negative and CXCR3-positive naive CD8 T cells. General study findings and limits: CXCR3-positive naive cells had TRB CDR3s that were more hydrophobic than CXCR3-negative naive cells had.

The authors made the TRB cDNA libraries by 5' RACE using UMI labels. TCRdb reanalyzed the 5' RACE reads, giving one entry per CDR3 protein sequence and no DNA. The sample yields some 140,000 distinct CDR3 sequences, of which the top ten take up roughly 0.39%. Which antigens these TCRs recognize remains unknown. The sequenced sample was naive CXCR3+ CD8+ T cells from blood. Specified subset: CD45RO-CCR7+CD27+CD95- naive CD8+ T cells expressing CXCR3 (TNR3+). Every receptor here comes from a human donor in good health. Some clones in this sample may be carry-over from other donors' samples.

The V gene is TRBV14, the J gene TRBJ2-2; TCRdb names TRBD2, which stays unverified in the absence of DNA. CDR1 is SGHDN, CDR2 FVKESK, per germline. CDR3 length equals 16 residues. This CDR3 reads CASSQPGRELTGELFF. The full variable domain, rest sourced from reference TRBV14 and TRBJ2-2, is EAGVTQFPSHSVIEKGQTVTLRCDPISGHDNLYWYRRVMGKEIKFLLHFVKESKQDESGMPNNRFLAERTGGTYSTLKVQPAELEDSGVYFCASSQPGRELTGELFFGEGSRLTVL.

This sequence joins TRBV9 and TRBJ1-2; TCRdb's D gene call, TRBD1, goes unchecked for lack of DNA. Germline CDR1 is SGDLS and CDR2 is YYNGEE. This CDR3 region has 16 residues. The CDR3 region is CASSVAWTGMEGGYTF. The whole variable domain, remainder taken from reference TRBV9 and TRBJ1-2, is DSGVTQTPKHLITATGQRVTLRCSPRSGDLSVYWYQQSLDQGLQFLIQYYNGEERAKGNILERFSAQQFPDLHSELNLSSLELGDSALYFCASSVAWTGMEGGYTFGSGTRLTVV.

V and J are TRBV29-1 and TRBJ1-1; there is no DNA to check the TCRdb D call of TRBD1. The CDR3 runs to 11 residues. The germline gives CDR1 SQVTM, CDR2 ANQGSEA. This CDR3 is CSVWGLTEAFF.

The rearrangement links TRBV21-1 to TRBJ2-7; the D call from TCRdb, TRBD1, cannot be confirmed without DNA. TRBV21-1 is assigned pseudogene status. This CDR3 is built from 14 residues. Here the CDR3 reads CASKGGLVPYEQYF.

This rearrangement joins TRBV4-1 to TRBJ2-7; TCRdb names TRBD1, which stays unverified in the absence of DNA. Germline V CDR1 and CDR2: MGHRA, YSYEKL. CDR3 length: 18 amino acids. The CDR3 sequence is CASRQDLSGTDWGYEQYF.

The CDR3 reads CASSEYREPDTQYF. The chain couples TRBV25-1 to TRBJ2-3. Germline values: CDR1 MGHDK, CDR2 SYGVNS. The CDR3 is made up of 14 amino acids. The full variable domain, with the rest looked up from reference TRBV25-1 and TRBJ2-3, is EADIYQTPRYLVIGTGKKITLECSQTMGHDKMYWYQQDPGMELHLIHYSYGVNSTEKGDLSSESTVSRIRTEHFPLTLESARPSHTSQYLCASSEYREPDTQYFGPGTRLTVL.

This sequence joins TRBV7-2 and TRBJ1-2. CDR3 length: 13 residues. Germline CDR1 is SGHTA and CDR2 is FQGNSA. The CDR3 here is CASSLTAVLGYTF.

J is TRBJ2-7 and V is TRBV29-1; TCRdb selects TRBD1, and the lack of DNA leaves this call unchecked. Germline loops: CDR1 SQVTM, CDR2 ANQGSEA. The CDR3 is 14 amino acids. The CDR3 loop is CSVEAGTVDYEQYF.

CDR3 loop: CASRRDRGRRGETRYF. The gene calls are TRBV12-3 or TRBV12-4 and TRBJ2-5; TCRdb's assignment of TRBD1 cannot be checked, as there is no DNA. The CDR3 extends over 16 amino acids.

The chain joins TRBV4-1 to TRBJ1-1; TCRdb calls TRBD1, which cannot be checked without DNA. CDR3 size: 14 residues. CDR1 MGHRA and CDR2 YSYEKL come from the germline V gene. The CDR3: CASSRQGDLTEAFF.

This chain connects TRBV29-1 to TRBJ2-2; without DNA, the TCRdb call of TRBD2 cannot be checked. Germline lookup yields CDR1 SQVTM and CDR2 ANQGSEA. The CDR3 totals 13 residues. The CDR3: CSASGSNTGELFF.

This rearrangement joins TRBV6-2 or TRBV6-3 to TRBJ1-1; TCRdb calls TRBD1, which cannot be checked without DNA. The germline gives CDR1 MNHEY, CDR2 SVGEGT. The CDR3 loop spans 14 amino acids. CDR3 protein: CASSLNRGRTEAFF.